The sequence of this TCR beta chain was determined in a study of blood T cells in healthy people across ages (dated by TCRdb to the mid-2010s). About the full investigation: In model experiments, template switching captured about one uniquely barcoded TCR beta cDNA molecule for every two T cells. To track age-related changes in TCR beta repertoire diversity, the study relied on deep sequencing normalized with unique cDNA molecular identifiers. The donors were split into four age groups: young (average 16 years), middle-aged (about 40), aged (more than 60) and long-lived (under 85). To avoid experimental bias, donors of different ages were spread randomly across the sequencing lanes. For two donors (one aged 18 to 29 and one aged 80 or older), the study analyzed two additional independent replicas of 1 million unique cDNA reads from the same blood draw. Results the study describes overall, beyond this receptor: The percentage of naive T cells measured by flow cytometry correlated strongly with observed TCR beta diversity. The long-lived group showed more naive CD4+ T cells, fewer expanded clones and increased TCR diversity than the aged group, suggesting age selection. Bulk unsorted PBMC profiling prevented conclusive comparison of naive and antigen-experienced compartments. Because the CMV infection status of the donors was unknown, age-related changes in expanded clonotypes may potentially have been confounded. As age increased, observed TCR beta diversity per million T cells dropped in a roughly linear way, and a significant reduction was already evident by age 40. Estimates of total diversity based on one million sequenced T cells were considered lower bounds and underestimates.

Libraries were prepared through 5' RACE. Sequencing was performed on an Illumina HiSeq 2500. The second PCR ran for about 7 to 11 cycles and used a J-beta primer mix along with a sample-barcoded 5' primer. Each TCR beta cDNA molecule received a unique molecular identifier from a template-switch 5' adaptor carrying 12 random nucleotides. At least 2.5 million CDR3-containing paired-end reads were obtained from each sample. First-strand cDNA was synthesized from all RNA with the Mint cDNA synthesis kit, primed by a TRBC-specific oligonucleotide. Following uracil-DNA glycosylase treatment, all cDNA underwent a first 18-cycle PCR with the universal primers M1SS and BC2_uni_R. The original methods were these. Each sample was normalized by randomly selecting 1 million high-quality reads, each carrying a distinct molecular identifier. Instead of being binned into consensus sequences, reads that shared molecular identifiers were thrown out. MiTCR, set to a Q25 quality threshold and the strictest error-elimination algorithm, was used for CDR3 identification, clonotype clustering and error correction. A nonparametric unseen species model using Euler transformation provided a lower-bound estimate of total TCR beta diversity. TCRdb reprocessed the public reads (quality trimming at Q25 with fastp, clone calling with MiXCR) and kept in-frame beta chains. Every CDR3 protein is listed once, alongside the most common genes and DNA of its rows. The V and J calls here are based on TCRdb, not the publication. Within this sample are 1,500,000 or so distinct CDR3 sequences, with 42% of them counted one time only. Together, the top ten hold 4% of the sample.

Note on this clonotype: Its antigen is still unknown. The record has no base qualities; no much larger clone is one base away.

Systemically healthy Caucasian individuals from Russia, 35 to 40 in total and aged about 6 to 100 years, were included as donors. Each donor gave roughly 9.5 milliliters of peripheral blood, collected into EDTA-treated Vacutainer tubes. Ficoll-Paque density-gradient centrifugation was used to isolate PBMCs, with at least 6.5 million per sample. Trizol reagent was used to extract total RNA from the PBMCs, yielding at least 5 micrograms per sample. For every donor, an aliquot of PBMCs went through flow cytometry to measure the percentages of naive CD45RAhigh/CD27high T cells. As encoded in the germline V gene, CDR1 is KGHDR while CDR2 is SFDVKD. Trimming at the junction amounts to 3 bases on V and 0 bases on J, and the germline ends lie 16 bases apart. The CDR3, from cysteine to phenylalanine, totals 17 residues. Only CDR3 DNA is held: 51 bases, read in frame from base 1.

The chain is made from TRBV24-1 and TRBJ2-5, with the D gene uncertain. The material sequenced was blood. This TCR was sampled from a woman younger than 30 in good health. The CDR3 is CATSDLWRQRYQETQYF. The DNA is as follows: TGTGCCACCAGTGATCTTTGGCGGCAGAGATACCAAGAGACCCAGTACTTC.